Here is one T cell receptor beta chain with its context. Its specificity is unknown. The CDR3 extends over 15 amino acids. From germline, CDR1 is SGHVS and CDR2 FNYEAQ. The V and J ends lost 1 base and 0 bases respectively, with 8 bases between them. These data are taken from a study of read filtering for tumor transcriptome and immune sequencing. The overall study: Among patients, roughly 17 were male and 14 female, aged about 40 to 90 (mean around 61). Whole-transcriptome libraries were prepared after DNase treatment. TCR-mapped reads were about 4.05 to 11 million with IR-seq versus roughly 80 to 1,300 with RNA-seq. Whole-study results and caveats: Without single-read clonotypes, shared clonotype proportions correlated more between IR-seq and RNA-seq.

The library was built from 400 to 500 ng RNA with molecular barcoded adaptors for alpha/delta and beta/gamma chains. MiXCR was run by TCRdb on the reads, yielding one entry per CDR3 protein. The sample lists tens of thousands of distinct CDR3 sequences; roughly 12% were seen once. Sequencing input: a population of CD138-negative cells sorted from bone marrow. This chain links TRBV7-6 with TRBJ2-3; the D gene is possibly TRBD1 (5 bases). The TCR originated in a donor aged 40 or older with multiple myeloma. CDR3 in amino acids: CASSLEGVSTDTQYF. The DNA of the CDR3 is TGTGCCAGCAGCTTAGAAGGGGTGAGCACAGATACGCAGTATTTT.